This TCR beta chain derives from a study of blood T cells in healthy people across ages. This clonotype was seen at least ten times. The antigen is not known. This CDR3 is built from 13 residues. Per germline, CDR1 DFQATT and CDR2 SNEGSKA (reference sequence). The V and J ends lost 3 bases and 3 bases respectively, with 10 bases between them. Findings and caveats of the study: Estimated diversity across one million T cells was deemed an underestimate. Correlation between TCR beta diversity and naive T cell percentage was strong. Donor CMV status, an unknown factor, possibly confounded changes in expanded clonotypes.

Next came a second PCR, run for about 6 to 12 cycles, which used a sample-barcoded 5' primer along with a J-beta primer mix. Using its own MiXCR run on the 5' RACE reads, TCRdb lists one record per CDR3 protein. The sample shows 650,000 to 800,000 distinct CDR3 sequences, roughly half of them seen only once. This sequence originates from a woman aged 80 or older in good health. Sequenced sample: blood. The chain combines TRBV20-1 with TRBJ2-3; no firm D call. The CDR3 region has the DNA TGCAGTGCTAGGTGGCCTATTACAGATACGCAGTATTTT. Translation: CSARWPITDTQYF.